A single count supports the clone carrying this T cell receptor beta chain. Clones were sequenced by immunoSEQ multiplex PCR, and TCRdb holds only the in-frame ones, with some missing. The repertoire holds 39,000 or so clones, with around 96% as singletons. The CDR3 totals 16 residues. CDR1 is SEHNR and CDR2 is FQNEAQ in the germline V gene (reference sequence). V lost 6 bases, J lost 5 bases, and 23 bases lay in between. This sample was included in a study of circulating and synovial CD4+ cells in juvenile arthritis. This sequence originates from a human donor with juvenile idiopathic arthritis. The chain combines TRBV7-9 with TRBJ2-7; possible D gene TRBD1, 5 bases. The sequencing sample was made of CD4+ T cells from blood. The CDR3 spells CASRRTPQGVGNEQYF. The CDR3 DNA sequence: TGTGCCAGCAGACGAACACCCCAGGGCGTAGGGAACGAGCAGTACTTC.